These T cell receptor beta chains were read from a single sample in a study of blood T cell repertoires in COVID-19. Sequenced by immunoSEQ multiplex PCR; TCRdb stores in-frame clones only, minus some. Of around 90,000 clones listed, about 81% are singletons. Sample: peripheral blood. These receptors were taken from a human donor in a cohort sampled during active COVID-19. Each CDR3 is given with its conserved first and last residue. D genes are given only for firm matches. Size values are once, few and many counts, or a class for expanded clones, and some rows have none.

j_gene	v_gene	d_gene	abundance	CDR3aa
TRBJ1-2	TRBV10-3	.	.	CAISATGGGYGYTF
TRBJ1-5	TRBV6-6	TRBD1	.	CASSPGGPQTGSNQPQHF
TRBJ1-6	TRBV5-6	.	.	CASSRREVSSPLHF
TRBJ2-7	TRBV5-1	.	.	CASSLRGIESYEQYF
TRBJ1-5	TRBV15	.	.	CATSRVSNQPQHF
TRBJ2-1	TRBV12-5	TRBD2	.	CASGLVGLAGGPRNEQFF
TRBJ2-2	TRBV14	.	.	CASSRRQDVAGELFF
TRBJ2-3	TRBV3-1/TRBV3-2	.	.	CASSLGTDTQYF
TRBJ1-2	TRBV5-1	.	.	CATRNGTSSIGYTF
TRBJ2-5	TRBV7-3	.	.	CASSPYPNLANQETQYF
TRBJ1-1	TRBV14	.	.	CASSQDGRQVEAFF
TRBJ1-4	TRBV11-2	.	.	CASSLGGEKLFF
TRBJ1-2	TRBV29-1	.	.	CSGTRDSYGYTF
TRBJ2-6	TRBV5-4	.	.	CASSFLQGAGANVLTF
TRBJ2-7	TRBV19	TRBD1	.	CASSLTGWEQYF
TRBJ1-2	TRBV11-2	.	.	CASSSRGGYGYTF
TRBJ2-7	TRBV11-2	TRBD1	.	CASSLEGDRKYEQYF
TRBJ1-1	TRBV3-1/TRBV3-2	.	.	CASSQDLRGKEAFF
TRBJ2-7	TRBV2	.	.	CASKSLGGAVEQYF
TRBJ1-6	TRBV28	.	few	CASSREGHYNSPLHF
TRBJ2-3	TRBV19	TRBD2	.	CASSKRLAGGASDTQYF
TRBJ2-1	TRBV6-1	.	once	CASSEQGGVYNEQFF
TRBJ2-5	TRBV7-8	.	.	CASSLQAIQETQYF
TRBJ1-6	TRBV29-1	TRBD1	.	CSVGQGGNSPLHF
TRBJ2-5	TRBV19	TRBD2	.	CASSIGTRGETQYF
TRBJ1-6	TRBV27	.	.	CASRWTAMYNSPLHF
TRBJ2-3	TRBV24-1	.	.	CATSDGATDTQYF
TRBJ2-3	TRBV11-3	TRBD2	.	CASSLGLAGGTQYF
TRBJ1-5	TRBV6-6	TRBD1	.	CASSPRGGQGLQPQHF
TRBJ1-5	TRBV5-1	.	.	CASSLDGRGSYQPQHF
TRBJ1-3	TRBV9	.	once	CASSAGTAGNTIYF
TRBJ2-2	TRBV11-3	TRBD1	.	CASSPGVQGARTGELFF
TRBJ1-1	TRBV3-1/TRBV3-2	.	.	CASSLRIGVGFF
TRBJ2-7	TRBV6-6	.	.	CASSGTPYEQYF
TRBJ1-2	TRBV12-3/TRBV12-4	.	.	CASSLALEGVYTF
TRBJ2-1	TRBV5-1	TRBD2	.	CASSLRPSGVYNEQFF
TRBJ1-5	TRBV5-6	TRBD1	.	CASSWGTGNNQPQHF
TRBJ1-2	TRBV2	.	.	CASSQTETPYGYTF
TRBJ2-3	TRBV9	TRBD2	.	CASTRRGGSTDTQYF
TRBJ2-5	TRBV30	TRBD1	once	CAWSVQSGTGEYF
TRBJ1-3	TRBV11-2	.	.	CASSPTRNTIYF
TRBJ1-1	TRBV7-3	.	.	CASSSTQTGRAFF
TRBJ1-2	TRBV7-2	.	.	CASSQGTVLTYGYTF
TRBJ2-7	TRBV5-1	.	.	CASSSYPDTGSYEQYF
TRBJ2-2	TRBV14	.	.	CASSQDRSVWYTGELFF
TRBJ1-1	TRBV20-1	.	.	CSASTVYLNTEAFF
TRBJ2-7	TRBV4-1	TRBD2	.	CASSPQRGGRPYEQYF
TRBJ1-4	TRBV30	TRBD1	.	CAWSPRTGAYEKLFF
TRBJ2-7	TRBV19	TRBD1	once	CASSLQGTGGYEQYF
TRBJ1-1	TRBV7-3	.	.	CASGRGVNTEAFF
TRBJ2-7	TRBV18	TRBD1	.	CASSPPGTVVYEQYF
TRBJ2-7	TRBV7-9	.	few	CASSLRDTSGEQYF